This note documents a single TCR beta chain sequence. This record comes from a study of T cell responses to AZD1222 COVID-19 vaccine. Study context: Second-dose intervals of approximately 4 or approximately 12 weeks were pooled.

Trimming shortened V by 10 bases and J by 0 bases, and 16 bases separated the two germline ends. Per the germline V gene, CDR1 is LNHDA and CDR2 is SQIVND (reference sequence). The CDR3 runs to 14 residues. The data were produced by immunoSEQ multiplex PCR, yet TCRdb's version contains in-frame clones alone and is incomplete. The data hold around 76,000 clones, with about 88% observed a single time. Here the sequenced sample was peripheral blood, taken on day 0 of AZD1222 vaccination. The chain is built from TRBV19 and TRBJ2-7; D might be TRBD1 (6 bases). This clonotype originated in an adult in good health. CDR3 loop: CATTPDSYSYEQYF. In DNA form, the CDR3 reads TGTGCCACTACTCCGGACAGTTACTCCTACGAGCAGTACTTC. The variable domain in full, completed from reference TRBV19 and TRBJ2-7, reads DGGITQSPKYLFRKEGQNVTLSCEQNLNHDAMYWYRQDPGQGLRLIYYSQIVNDFQKGDIAEGYSVSREKKESFPLTVTSAQKNPTAFYLCATTPDSYSYEQYFGPGTRLTVT.